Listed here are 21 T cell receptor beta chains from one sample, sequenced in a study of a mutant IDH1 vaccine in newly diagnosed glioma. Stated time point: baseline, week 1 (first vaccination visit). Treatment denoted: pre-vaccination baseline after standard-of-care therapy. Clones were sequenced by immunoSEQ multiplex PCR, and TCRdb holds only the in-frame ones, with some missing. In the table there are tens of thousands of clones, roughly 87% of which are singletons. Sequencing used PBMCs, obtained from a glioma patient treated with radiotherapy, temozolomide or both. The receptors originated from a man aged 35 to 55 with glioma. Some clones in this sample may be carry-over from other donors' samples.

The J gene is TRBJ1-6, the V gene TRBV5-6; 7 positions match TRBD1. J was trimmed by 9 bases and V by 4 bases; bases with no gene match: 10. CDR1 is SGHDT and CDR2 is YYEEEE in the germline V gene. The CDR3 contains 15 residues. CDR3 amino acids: CASSRGQPDGSPLHF. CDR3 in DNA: TGTGCCAGCAGCCGGGGACAGCCGGATGGTTCACCCCTCCACTTT.

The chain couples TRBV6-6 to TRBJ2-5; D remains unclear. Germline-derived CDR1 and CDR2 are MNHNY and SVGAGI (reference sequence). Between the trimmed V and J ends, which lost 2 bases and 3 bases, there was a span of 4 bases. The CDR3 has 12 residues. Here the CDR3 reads CASSYGEETQYF. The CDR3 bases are TGTGCCAGCAGTTACGGAGAAGAGACCCAGTACTTC.

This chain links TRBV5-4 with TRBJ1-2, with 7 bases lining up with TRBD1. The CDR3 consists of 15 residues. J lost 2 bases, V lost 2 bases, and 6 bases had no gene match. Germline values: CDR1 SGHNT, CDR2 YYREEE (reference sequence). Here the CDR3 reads CASSFSVQGNYGYTF. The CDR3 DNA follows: TGTGCCAGCAGCTTCTCGGTACAGGGGAACTATGGCTACACCTTC.

DNA of the CDR3: TGTGCCAGCAGCGTGGCACAGGGGAATTCACCCCTCCACTTT. Protein sequence: CASSVAQGNSPLHF. The V and J genes are TRBV13 and TRBJ1-6, with 7 bases identical to TRBD1. Germline lookup yields CDR1 PRHDT and CDR2 FYEKMQ (reference sequence). This CDR3 has 14 residues. V lost 5 bases to trimming and J lost 7 bases; unmatched junction nucleotides: 5.

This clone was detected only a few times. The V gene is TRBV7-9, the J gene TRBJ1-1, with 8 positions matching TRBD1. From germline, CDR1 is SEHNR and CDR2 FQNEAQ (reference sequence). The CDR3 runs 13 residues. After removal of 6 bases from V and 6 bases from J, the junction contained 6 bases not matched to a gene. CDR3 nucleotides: TGTGCCAGCAGTACAGGGGGGAGTTCTGAAGCTTTCTTT. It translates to CASSTGGSSEAFF.

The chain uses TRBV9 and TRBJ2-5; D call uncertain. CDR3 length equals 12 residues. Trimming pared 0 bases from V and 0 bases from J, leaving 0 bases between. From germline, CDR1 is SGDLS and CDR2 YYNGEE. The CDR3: CASSVDQETQYF. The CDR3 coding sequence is TGTGCCAGCAGCGTAGACCAAGAGACCCAGTACTTC.

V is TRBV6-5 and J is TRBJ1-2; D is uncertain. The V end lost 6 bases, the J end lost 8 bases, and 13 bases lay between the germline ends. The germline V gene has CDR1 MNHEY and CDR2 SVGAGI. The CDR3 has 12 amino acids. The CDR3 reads CASSSEKGGYTF. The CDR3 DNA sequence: TGTGCCAGCAGCAGCGAAAAGGGAGGCTACACCTTC.

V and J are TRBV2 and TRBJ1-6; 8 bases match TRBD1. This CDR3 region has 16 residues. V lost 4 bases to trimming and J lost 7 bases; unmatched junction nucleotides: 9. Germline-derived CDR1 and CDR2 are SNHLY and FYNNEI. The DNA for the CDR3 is TGTGCCAGCAGTGGACTCCCGAGGACAGGGAATTCACCCCTCCACTTT. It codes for CASSGLPRTGNSPLHF.

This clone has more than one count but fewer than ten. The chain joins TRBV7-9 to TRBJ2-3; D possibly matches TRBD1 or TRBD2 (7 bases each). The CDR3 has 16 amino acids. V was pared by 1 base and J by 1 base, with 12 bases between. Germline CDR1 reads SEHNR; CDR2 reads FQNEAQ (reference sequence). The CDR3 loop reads CASSLGAGGGTDTQYF. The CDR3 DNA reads TGTGCCAGCAGCTTAGGGGCAGGGGGGGGCACAGATACGCAGTATTTT.

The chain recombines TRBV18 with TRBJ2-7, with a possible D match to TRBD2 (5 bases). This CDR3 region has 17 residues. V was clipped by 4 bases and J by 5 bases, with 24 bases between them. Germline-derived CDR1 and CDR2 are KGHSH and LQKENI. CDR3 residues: CASSQTWTSLSLDEQYF. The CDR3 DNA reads TGTGCCAGCTCACAAACCTGGACGTCTCTTTCACTAGACGAGCAGTACTTC.

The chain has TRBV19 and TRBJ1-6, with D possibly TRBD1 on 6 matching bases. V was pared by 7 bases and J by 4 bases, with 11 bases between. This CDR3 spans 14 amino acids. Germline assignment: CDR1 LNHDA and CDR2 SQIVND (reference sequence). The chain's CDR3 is CASTRQVYNSPLHF. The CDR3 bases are TGTGCCAGTACGAGACAGGTTTATAATTCACCCCTCCACTTT.

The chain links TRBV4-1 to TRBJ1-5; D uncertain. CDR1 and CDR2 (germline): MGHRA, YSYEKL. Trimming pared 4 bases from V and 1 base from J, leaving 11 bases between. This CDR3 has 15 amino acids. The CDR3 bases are TGCGCCAGCAGCCTTCAAGGAGGGAGCAATCAGCCCCAGCATTTT. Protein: CASSLQGGSNQPQHF.

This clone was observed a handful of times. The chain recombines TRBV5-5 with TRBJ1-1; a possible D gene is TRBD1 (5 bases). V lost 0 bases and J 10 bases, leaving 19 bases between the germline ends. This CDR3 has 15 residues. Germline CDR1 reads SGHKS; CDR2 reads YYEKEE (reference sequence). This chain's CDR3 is CASSLGAGTPAAAFF. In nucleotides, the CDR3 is TGTGCCAGCAGCTTGGGAGCAGGGACCCCGGCGGCAGCTTTCTTT.

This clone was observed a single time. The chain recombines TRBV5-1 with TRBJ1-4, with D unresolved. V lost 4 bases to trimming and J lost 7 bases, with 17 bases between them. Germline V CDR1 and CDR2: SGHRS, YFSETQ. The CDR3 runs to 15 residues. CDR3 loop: CASSNWAQGGEKLFF. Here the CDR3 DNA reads TGCGCCAGCAGCAACTGGGCCCAAGGAGGTGAAAAACTGTTTTTT.

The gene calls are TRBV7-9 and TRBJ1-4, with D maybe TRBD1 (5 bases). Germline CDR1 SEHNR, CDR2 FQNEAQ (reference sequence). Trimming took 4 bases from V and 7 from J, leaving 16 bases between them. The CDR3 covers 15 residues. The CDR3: CASSSGRGSSEKLFF. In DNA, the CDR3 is TGTGCCAGCAGCTCAGGACGGGGGTCGAGTGAAAAACTGTTTTTT.

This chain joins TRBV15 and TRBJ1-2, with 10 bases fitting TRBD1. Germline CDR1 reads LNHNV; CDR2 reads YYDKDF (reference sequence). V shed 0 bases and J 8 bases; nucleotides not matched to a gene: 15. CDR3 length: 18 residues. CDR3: CATSRDSPWTGGVGGYTF. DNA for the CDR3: TGTGCCACCAGCAGAGATTCTCCCTGGACAGGGGGGGTTGGCGGCTACACCTTC.

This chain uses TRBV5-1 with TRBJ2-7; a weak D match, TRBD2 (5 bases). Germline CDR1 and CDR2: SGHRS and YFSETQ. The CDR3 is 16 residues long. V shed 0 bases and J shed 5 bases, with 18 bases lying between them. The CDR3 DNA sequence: TGCGCCAGCAGCTTGGGGGTACGGGGTGGAAGGCACGAGCAGTACTTC. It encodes CASSLGVRGGRHEQYF. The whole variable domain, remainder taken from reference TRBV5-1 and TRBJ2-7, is KAGVTQTPRYLIKTRGQQVTLSCSPISGHRSVSWYQQTPGQGLQFLFEYFSETQRNKGNFPGRFSGRQFSNSRSEMNVSTLELGDSALYLCASSLGVRGGRHEQYFGPGTRLTVT.

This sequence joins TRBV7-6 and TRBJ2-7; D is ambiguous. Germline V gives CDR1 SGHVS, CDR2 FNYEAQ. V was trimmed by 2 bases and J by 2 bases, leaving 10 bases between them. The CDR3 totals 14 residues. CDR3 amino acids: CASSLKSSPYEQYF. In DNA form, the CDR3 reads TGTGCCAGCAGCTTAAAGAGTTCTCCCTACGAGCAGTACTTC.

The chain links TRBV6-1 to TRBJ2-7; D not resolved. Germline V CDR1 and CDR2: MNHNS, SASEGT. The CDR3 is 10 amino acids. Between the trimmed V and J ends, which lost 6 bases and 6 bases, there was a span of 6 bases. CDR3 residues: CASRSAEQYF. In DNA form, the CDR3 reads TGTGCCAGCAGGTCCGCCGAGCAGTACTTC.

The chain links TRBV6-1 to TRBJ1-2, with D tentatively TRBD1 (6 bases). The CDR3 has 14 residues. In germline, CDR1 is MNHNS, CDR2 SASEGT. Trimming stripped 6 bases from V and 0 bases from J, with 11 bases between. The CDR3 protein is CASRRDTTNYGYTF. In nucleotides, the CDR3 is TGTGCCAGCAGAAGGGACACGACTAACTATGGCTACACCTTC.

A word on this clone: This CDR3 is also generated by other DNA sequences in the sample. The DNA of the CDR3 is TGTGCCTGGAGTGTACAGAGCACCGGGGAGCTGTTTTTT. Its protein product is CAWSVQSTGELFF. The chain is built from TRBV30 and TRBJ2-2; D unclear. Between the trimmed V and J ends, which lost 0 bases and 4 bases, there was a span of 6 bases. This CDR3 is built from 13 residues. Germline V lookup: CDR1 GTSNPN, CDR2 SVGIG (reference sequence). The variable domain in full, completed from reference TRBV30 and TRBJ2-2, reads SQTIHQWPATLVQPVGSPLSLECTVEGTSNPNLYWYRQAAGRGLQLLFYSVGIGQISSEVPQNLSASRPQDRQFILSSKKLLLSDSGFYLCAWSVQSTGELFFGEGSRLTVL.